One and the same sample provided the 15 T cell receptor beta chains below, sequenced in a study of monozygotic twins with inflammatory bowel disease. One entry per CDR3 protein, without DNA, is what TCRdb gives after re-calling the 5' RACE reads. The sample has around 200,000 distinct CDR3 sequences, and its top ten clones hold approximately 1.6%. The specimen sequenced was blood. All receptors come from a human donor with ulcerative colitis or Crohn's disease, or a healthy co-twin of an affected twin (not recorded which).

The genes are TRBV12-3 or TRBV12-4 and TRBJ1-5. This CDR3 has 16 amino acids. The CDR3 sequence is CASRTSSQASNQPQHF.

CDR3 in amino acids: CASSAGRRGGETQYF. J is TRBJ2-5 and V is TRBV9; as DNA is missing, the TRBD1 call by TCRdb cannot be tested. The germline gives CDR1 SGDLS, CDR2 YYNGEE. This CDR3 is built from 15 residues.

The CDR3 reads CASSSPQANTGELFF. The chain is built from TRBV5-4 and TRBJ2-2. The germline V gene has CDR1 SGHNT and CDR2 YYREEE (reference sequence). The CDR3 runs 15 residues. Full variable domain (outside the CDR3, taken from reference TRBV5-4 and TRBJ2-2): ETGVTQSPTHLIKTRGQQVTLRCSSQSGHNTVSWYQQALGQGPQFIFQYYREEENGRGNFPPRFSGLQFPNYSSELNVNALELDDSALYLCASSSPQANTGELFFGEGSRLTVL.

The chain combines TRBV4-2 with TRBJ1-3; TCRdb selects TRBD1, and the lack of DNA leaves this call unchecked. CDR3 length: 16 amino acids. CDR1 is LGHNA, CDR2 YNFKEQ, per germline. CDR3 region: CASSPNGGIAGNTIYF.

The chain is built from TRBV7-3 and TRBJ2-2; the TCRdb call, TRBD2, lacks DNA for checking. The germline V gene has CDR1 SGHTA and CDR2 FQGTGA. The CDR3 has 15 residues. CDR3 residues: CASSTSGGGTGELFF.

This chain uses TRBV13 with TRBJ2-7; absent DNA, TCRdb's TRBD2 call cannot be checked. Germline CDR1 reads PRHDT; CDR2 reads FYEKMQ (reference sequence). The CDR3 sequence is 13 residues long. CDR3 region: CASSAGSPYEQYF.

The CDR3: CASSQPTWEAAGANVLTF. The rearrangement uses TRBV4-2 and TRBJ2-6. The length of the CDR3 is 18 residues. Germline-derived CDR1 and CDR2 are LGHNA and YNFKEQ.

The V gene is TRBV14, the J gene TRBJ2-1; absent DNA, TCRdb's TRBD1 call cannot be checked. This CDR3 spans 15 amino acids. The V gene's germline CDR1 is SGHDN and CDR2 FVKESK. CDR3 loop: CASSYQQAAVDEQFF.

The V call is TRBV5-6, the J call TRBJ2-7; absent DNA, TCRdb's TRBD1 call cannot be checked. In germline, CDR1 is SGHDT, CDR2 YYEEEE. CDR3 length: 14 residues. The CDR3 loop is CASSSGTATYEQYF.

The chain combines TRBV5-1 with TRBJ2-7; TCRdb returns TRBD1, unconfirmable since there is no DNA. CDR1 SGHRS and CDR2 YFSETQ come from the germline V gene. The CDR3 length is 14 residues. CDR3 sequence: CASSLQSGSYEQYF.

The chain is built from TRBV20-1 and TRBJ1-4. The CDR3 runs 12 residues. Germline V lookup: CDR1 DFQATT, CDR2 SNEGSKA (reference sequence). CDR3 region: CSARGSNEKLFF.

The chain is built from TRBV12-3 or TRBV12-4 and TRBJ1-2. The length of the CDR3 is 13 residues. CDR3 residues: CASSFRDNYGYTF.

The CDR3 region is CASRPGLLRGYTF. V and J are TRBV6-6 and TRBJ1-2; TCRdb's D call of TRBD1 is untestable without DNA. CDR1 and CDR2 from the germline V gene are MNHNY and SVGAGI (reference sequence). The CDR3 spans 13 residues.

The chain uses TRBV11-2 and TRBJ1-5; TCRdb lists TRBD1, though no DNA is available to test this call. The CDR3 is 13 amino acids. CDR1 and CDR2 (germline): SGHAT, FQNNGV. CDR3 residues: CASSFEWGQPQHF.

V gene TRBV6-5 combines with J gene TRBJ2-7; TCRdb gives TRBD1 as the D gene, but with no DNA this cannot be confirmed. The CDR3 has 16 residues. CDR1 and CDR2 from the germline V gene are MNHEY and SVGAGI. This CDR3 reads CASSYSWTGGPYEQYF.